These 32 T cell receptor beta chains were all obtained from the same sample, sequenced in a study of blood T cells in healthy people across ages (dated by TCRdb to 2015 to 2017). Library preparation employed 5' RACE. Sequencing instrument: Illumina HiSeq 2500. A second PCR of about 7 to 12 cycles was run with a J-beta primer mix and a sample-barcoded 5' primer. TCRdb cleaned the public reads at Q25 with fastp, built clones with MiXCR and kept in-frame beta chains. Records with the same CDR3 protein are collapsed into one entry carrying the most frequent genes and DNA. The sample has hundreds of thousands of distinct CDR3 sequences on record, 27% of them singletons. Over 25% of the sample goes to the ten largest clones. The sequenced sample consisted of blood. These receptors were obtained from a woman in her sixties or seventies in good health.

The CDR3 region has the DNA TGTGCCAGCAGCTTCCCGACAGCCTCCCGCGAGCAGTACTTC. Encoded protein: CASSFPTASREQYF. This rearrangement joins TRBV6-2 or TRBV6-3 to TRBJ2-5; D might be TRBD1 (5 bases). The J call may be in error: the DNA end matches TRBJ2-7 better. The CDR3 spans 14 residues. Germline V gene data show CDR1 as MNHEY and CDR2 as SVGEGT.

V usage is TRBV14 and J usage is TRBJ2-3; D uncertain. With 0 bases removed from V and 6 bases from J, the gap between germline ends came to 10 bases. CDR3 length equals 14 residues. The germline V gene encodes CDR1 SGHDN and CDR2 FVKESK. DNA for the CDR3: TGTGCCAGCAGCCAAGACCTCATATCGGATACGCAGTATTTT. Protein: CASSQDLISDTQYF.

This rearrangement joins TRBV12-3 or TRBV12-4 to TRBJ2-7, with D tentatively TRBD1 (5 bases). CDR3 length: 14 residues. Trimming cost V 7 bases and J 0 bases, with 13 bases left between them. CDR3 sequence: CASKIQESSYEQYF. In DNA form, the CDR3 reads TGTGCCAGCAAAATACAGGAAAGCTCCTACGAGCAGTACTTC.

CDR3 amino acids: CASSGVSSGETQYF. For the CDR3, the DNA is TGTGCCAGCAGCGGAGTTAGTAGTGGAGAGACCCAGTACTTC. The chain recombines TRBV9 with TRBJ2-5; D is undetermined. Trimming took 3 bases from V and 4 from J, leaving 13 bases between them. Germline V gives CDR1 SGDLS, CDR2 YYNGEE. CDR3 length equals 14 residues.

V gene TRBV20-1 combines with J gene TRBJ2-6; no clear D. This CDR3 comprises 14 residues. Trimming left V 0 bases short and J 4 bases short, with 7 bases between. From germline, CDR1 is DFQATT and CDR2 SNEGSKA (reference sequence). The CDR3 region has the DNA TGCAGTGCTAGAGATCACGGCGGGGCCAACGTCCTGACTTTC. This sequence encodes CSARDHGGANVLTF.

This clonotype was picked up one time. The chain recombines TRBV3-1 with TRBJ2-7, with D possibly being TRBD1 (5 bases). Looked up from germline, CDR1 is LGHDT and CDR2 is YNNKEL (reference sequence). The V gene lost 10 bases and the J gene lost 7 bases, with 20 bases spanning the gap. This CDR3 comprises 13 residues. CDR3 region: CATGRKGNNEQYF. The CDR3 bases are TGTGCCACAGGGCGTAAGGGGAACAATGAGCAGTACTTC.

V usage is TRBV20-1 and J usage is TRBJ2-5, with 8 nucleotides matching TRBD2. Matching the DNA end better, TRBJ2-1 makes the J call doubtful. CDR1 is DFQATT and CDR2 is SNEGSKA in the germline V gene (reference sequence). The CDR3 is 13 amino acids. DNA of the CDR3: TGCAGTGCTAGCGGGAGGGCCAACAATGAGCAGTTCTTC. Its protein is CSASGRANNEQFF.

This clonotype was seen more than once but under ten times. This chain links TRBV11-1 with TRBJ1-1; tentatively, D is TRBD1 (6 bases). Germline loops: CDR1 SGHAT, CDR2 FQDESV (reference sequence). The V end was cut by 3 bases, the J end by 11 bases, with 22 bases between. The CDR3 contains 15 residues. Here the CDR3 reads CASSFSSGRTDIAFF. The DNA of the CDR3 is TGTGCCAGCAGCTTTTCTTCGGGCAGGACAGACATCGCTTTCTTT. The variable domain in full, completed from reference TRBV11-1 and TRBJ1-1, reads EAEVAQSPRYKITEKSQAVAFWCDPISGHATLYWYRQILGQGPELLVQFQDESVVDDSQLPKDRFSAERLKGVDSTLKIQPAELGDSAMYLCASSFSSGRTDIAFFGQGTRLTVV.

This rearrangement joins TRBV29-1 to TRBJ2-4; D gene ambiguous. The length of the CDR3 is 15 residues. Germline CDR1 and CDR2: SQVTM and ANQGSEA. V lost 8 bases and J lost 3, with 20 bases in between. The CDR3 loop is CSIGGTDSFKNIQYF. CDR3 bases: TGCAGCATTGGCGGAACAGACTCCTTCAAAAACATTCAGTACTTC. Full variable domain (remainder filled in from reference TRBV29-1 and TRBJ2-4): SAVISQKPSRDICQRGTSLTIQCQVDSQVTMMFWYRQQPGQSLTLIATANQGSEATYESGFVIDKFPISRPNLTFSTLTVSNMSPEDSSIYLCSIGGTDSFKNIQYFGAGTRLSVL.

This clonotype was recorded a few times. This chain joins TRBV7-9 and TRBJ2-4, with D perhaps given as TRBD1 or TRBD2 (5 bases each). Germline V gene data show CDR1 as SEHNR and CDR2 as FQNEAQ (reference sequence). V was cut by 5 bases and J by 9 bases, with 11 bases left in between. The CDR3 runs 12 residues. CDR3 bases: TGTGCCAGCAGCCCCCCAGGGAGCATTCAGTACTTC. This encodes CASSPPGSIQYF.

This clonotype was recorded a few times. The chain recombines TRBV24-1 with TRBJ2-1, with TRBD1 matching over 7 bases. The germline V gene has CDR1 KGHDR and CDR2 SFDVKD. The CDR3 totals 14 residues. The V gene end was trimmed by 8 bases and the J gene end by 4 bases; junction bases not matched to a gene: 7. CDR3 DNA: TGTGCCACCAAGCCGGGACAGATGTACAATGAGCAGTTCTTC. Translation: CATKPGQMYNEQFF.

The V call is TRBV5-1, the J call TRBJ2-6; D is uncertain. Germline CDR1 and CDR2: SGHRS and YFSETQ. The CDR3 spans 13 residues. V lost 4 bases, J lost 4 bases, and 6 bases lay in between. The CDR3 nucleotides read TGCGCCAGCAGCGAGCCCGGGGCCAACGTCCTGACTTTC. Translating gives CASSEPGANVLTF.

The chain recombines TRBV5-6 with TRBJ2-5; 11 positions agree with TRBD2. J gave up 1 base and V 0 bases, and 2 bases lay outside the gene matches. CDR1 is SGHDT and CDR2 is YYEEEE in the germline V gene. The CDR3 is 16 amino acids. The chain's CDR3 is CASSLGLAGTQETQYF. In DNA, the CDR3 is TGTGCCAGCAGCTTGGGACTAGCGGGAACCCAAGAGACCCAGTACTTC.

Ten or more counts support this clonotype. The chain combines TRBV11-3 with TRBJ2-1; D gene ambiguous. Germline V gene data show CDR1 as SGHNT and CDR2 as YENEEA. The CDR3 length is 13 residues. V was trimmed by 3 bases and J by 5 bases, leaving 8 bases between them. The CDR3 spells CASSFGPNNEQFF. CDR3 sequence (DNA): TGTGCCAGCAGCTTCGGACCCAACAATGAGCAGTTCTTC.

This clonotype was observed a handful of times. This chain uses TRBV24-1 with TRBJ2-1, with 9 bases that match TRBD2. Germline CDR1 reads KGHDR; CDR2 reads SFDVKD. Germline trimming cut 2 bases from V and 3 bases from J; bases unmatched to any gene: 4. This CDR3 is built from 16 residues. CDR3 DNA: TGTGCCACCAGTGATTCCGGACTAGCGAGCTACAATGAGCAGTTCTTC. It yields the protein CATSDSGLASYNEQFF.

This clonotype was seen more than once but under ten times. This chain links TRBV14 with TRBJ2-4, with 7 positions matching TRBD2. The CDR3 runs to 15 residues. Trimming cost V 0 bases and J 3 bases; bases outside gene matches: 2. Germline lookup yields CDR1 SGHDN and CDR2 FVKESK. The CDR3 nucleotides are TGTGCCAGCAGCCAAGATGGGGGGGGCAAAAACATTCAGTACTTC. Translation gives CASSQDGGGKNIQYF.

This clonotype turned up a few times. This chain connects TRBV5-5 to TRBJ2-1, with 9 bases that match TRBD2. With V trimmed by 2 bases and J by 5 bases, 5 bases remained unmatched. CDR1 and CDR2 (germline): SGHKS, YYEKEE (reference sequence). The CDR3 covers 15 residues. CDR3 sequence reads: CASSFRLAGNNEQFF. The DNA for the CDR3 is TGTGCCAGCAGCTTCAGGCTAGCGGGAAACAATGAGCAGTTCTTC. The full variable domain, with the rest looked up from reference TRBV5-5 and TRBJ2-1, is DAGVTQSPTHLIKTRGQQVTLRCSPISGHKSVSWYQQVLGQGPQFIFQYYEKEERGRGNFPDRFSARQFPNYSSELNVNALLLGDSALYLCASSFRLAGNNEQFFGPGTRLTVL.

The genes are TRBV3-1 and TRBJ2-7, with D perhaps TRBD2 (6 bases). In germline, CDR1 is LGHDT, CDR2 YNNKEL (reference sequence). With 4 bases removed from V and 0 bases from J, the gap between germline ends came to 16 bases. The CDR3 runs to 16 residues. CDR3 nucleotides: TGTGCCAGCAGCCTAGCACCGGGACTGGGCTCCTACGAGCAGTACTTC. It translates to CASSLAPGLGSYEQYF.

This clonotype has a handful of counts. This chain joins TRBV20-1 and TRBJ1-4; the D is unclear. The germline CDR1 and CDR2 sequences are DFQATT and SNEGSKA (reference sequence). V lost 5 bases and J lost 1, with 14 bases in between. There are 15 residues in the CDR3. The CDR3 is CSAALGWGTNEKLFF. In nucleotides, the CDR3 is TGCAGTGCTGCCTTAGGGTGGGGAACTAATGAAAAACTGTTTTTT.

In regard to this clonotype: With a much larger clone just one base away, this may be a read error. Here the CDR3 reads CSVGQANTEAFF. In nucleotides, the CDR3 is TGCAGCGTCGGACAGGCGAACACTGAAGCTTTCTTT. This sequence joins TRBV29-1 and TRBJ1-1; 7 positions match TRBD1. The V and J ends lost 6 bases and 1 base, in that order; junction bases with no gene match: 2. Germline values: CDR1 SQVTM, CDR2 ANQGSEA. This CDR3 comprises 12 residues.

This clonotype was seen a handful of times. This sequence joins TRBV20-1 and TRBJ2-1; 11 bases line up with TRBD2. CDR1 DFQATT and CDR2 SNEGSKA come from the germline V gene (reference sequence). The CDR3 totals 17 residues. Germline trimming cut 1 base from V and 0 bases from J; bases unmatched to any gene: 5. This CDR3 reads CSARGGLAVYSYNEQFF. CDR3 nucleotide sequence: TGCAGTGCTAGAGGGGGACTAGCGGTCTACTCCTACAATGAGCAGTTCTTC.

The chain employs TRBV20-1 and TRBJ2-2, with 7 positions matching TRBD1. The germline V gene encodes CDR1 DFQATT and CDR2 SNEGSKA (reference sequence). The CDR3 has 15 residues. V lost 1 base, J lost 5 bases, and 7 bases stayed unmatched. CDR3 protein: CSARVRQGITGELFF. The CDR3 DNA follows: TGCAGTGCTAGAGTTAGACAGGGAATAACCGGGGAGCTGTTTTTT.

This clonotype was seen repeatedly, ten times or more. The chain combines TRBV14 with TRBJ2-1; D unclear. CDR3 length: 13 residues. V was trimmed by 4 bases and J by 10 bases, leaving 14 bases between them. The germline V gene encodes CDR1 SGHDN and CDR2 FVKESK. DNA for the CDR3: TGTGCCAGCAGCCGGACGCTGGTTGGGGAGCAGTTCTTC. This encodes CASSRTLVGEQFF.

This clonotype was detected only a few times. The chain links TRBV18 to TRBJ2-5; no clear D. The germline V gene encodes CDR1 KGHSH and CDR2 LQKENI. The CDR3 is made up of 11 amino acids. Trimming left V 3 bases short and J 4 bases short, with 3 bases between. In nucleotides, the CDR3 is TGTGCCAGCTCACCTCCAGAGACCCAGTACTTC. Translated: CASSPPETQYF.

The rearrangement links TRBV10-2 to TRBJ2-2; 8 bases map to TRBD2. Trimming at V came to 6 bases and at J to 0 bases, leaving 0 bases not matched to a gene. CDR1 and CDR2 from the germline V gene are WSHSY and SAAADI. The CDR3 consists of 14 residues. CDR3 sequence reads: CASRGLANTGELFF. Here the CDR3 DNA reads TGCGCCAGCAGGGGACTAGCGAACACCGGGGAGCTGTTTTTT.

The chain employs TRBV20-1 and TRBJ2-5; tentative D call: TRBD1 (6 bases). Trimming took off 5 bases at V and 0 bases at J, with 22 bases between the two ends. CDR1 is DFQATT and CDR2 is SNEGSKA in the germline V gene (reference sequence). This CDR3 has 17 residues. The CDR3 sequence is CSAPPLGGQLYQETQYF. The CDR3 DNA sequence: TGCAGTGCTCCGCCCCTCGGAGGACAGTTGTACCAAGAGACCCAGTACTTC.

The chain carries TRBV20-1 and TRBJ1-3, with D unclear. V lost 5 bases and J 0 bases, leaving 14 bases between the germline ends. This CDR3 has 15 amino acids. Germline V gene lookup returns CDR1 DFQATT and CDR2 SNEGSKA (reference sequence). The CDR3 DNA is TGCAGTGCTCGACGGCCAGGAAGCTCTGGAAACACCATATATTTT. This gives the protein CSARRPGSSGNTIYF.

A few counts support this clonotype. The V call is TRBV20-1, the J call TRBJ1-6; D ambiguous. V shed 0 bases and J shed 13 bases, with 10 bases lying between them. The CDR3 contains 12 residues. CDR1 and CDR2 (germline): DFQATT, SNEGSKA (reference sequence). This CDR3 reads CSAREGSQPLHF. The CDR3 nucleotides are TGCAGTGCTAGAGAGGGTTCCCAGCCCCTCCACTTT.

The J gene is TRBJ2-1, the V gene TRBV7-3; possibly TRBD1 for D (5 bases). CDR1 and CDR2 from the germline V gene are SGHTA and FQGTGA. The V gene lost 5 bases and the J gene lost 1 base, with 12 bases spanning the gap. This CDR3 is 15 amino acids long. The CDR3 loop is CASSQQTASYNEQFF. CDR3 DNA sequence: TGTGCCAGCAGCCAGCAGACAGCGTCCTACAATGAGCAGTTCTTC.

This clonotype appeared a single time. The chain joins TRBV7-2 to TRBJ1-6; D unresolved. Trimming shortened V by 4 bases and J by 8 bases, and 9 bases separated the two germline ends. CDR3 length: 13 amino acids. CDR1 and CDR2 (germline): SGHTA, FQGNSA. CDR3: CASSSTIHSPLHF. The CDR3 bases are TGTGCCAGCAGCTCCACCATCCATTCACCCCTCCACTTT.

The CDR3 DNA reads TGTGCCAGCAGTCCCCGAGGGAACTATGGCTACACCTTC. It yields the protein CASSPRGNYGYTF. J is TRBJ1-2 and V is TRBV6-5; D is ambiguous. V lost 5 bases, J lost 2 bases, and 9 bases lay in between. This CDR3 region has 13 residues. Germline CDR1 and CDR2: MNHEY and SVGAGI.

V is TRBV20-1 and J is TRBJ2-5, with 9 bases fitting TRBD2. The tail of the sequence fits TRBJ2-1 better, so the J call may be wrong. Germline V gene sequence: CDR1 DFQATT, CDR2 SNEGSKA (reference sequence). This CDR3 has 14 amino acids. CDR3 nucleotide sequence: TGCAGTCAGATAGCGGGAGCAACCTACAATGAGCAGTTCTTC. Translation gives CSQIAGATYNEQFF.